The T cell receptor beta chain described here comes from a study of T cells in Graves' hyperthyroidism and ophthalmopathy. Whole-study findings and limits: A model built on 13 V-J features separated ophthalmopathy from stable hyperthyroidism.

This CDR3 is 16 amino acids long. The germline V gene encodes CDR1 SGHTA and CDR2 FQGNSA. The V end lost 2 bases, the J end lost 0 bases, and 10 bases lay between the germline ends. This clonotype was observed a few times. Its target is unknown. Authors of the study amplified TCR beta CDR3 regions from RNA transcripts. A first-round RT-PCR of the TCR CDR3 used the HTBI primer set. TCRdb passed the multiplex PCR reads through MiXCR, listing each CDR3 protein once. The sample shows some 600,000 distinct CDR3 sequences, approximately 15% of them seen only once. The specimen sequenced was blood. V and J are TRBV7-2 and TRBJ2-2; D ambiguous. This clonotype was sampled from a young woman with Graves' hyperthyroidism that later progressed to Graves' ophthalmopathy. The CDR3 loop reads CASSLTLSPNTGELFF. The DNA of the CDR3 is TGTGCCAGCAGCTTAACGCTCAGTCCGAACACCGGGGAGCTGTTTTTT.